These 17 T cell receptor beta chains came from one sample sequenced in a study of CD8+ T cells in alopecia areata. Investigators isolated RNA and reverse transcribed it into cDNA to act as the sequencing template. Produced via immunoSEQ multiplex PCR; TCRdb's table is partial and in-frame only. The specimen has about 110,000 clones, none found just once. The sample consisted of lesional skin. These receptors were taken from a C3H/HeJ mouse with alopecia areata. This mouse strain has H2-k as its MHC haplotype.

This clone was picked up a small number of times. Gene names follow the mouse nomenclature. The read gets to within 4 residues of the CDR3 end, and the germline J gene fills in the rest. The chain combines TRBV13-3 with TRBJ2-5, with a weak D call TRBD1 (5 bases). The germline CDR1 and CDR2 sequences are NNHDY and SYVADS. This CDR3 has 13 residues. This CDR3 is CASSGRVGDTQYF. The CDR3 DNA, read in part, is TGTGCCAGCAGTGGCAGGGTAGGCGAC.

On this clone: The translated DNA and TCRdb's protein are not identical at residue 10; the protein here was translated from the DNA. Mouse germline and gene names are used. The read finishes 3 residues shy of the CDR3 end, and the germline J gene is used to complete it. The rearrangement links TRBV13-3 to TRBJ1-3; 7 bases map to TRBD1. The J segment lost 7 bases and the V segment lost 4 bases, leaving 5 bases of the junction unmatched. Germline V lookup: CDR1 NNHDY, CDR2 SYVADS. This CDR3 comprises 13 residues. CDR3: CASSLTGRNTLYF. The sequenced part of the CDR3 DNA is TGTGCCAGCAGTCTGACAGGGAGGAATACG.

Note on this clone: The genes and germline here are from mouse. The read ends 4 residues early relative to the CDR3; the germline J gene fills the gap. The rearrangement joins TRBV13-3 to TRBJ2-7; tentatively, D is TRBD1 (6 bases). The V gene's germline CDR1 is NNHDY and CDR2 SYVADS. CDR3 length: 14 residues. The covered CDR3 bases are TGTGCCAGCAGCCTTGGACAGAGTGGATAT. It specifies CASSLGQSGY. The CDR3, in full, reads CASSLGQSGYEQYF.

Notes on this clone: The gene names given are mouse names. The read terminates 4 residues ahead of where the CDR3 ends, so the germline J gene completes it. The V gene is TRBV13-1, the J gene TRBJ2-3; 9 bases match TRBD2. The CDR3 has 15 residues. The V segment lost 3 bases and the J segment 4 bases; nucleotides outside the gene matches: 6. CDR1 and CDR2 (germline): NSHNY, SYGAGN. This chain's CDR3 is CASSGPTGGPETLYF. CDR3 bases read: TGTGCCAGCAGTGGCCCGACTGGGGGTCCAGAA.

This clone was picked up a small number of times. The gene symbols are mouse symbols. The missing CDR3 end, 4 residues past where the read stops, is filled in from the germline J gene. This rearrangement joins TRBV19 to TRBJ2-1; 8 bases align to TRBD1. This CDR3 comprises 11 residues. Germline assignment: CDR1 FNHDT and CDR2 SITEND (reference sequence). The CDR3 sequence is CASGTGPEQFF. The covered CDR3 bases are TGTGCCTCCGGGACAGGACCT.

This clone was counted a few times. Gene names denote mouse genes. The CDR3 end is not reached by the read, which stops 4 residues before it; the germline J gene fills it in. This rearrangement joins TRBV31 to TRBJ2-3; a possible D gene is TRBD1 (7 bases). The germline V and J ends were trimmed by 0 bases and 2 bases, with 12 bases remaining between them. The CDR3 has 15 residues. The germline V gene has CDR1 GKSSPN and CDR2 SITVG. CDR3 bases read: TGTGCCTGGAGTCTAAGGGGGCGCGATGCAGAA. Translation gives CAWSLRGRDAE. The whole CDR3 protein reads CAWSLRGRDAETLYF.

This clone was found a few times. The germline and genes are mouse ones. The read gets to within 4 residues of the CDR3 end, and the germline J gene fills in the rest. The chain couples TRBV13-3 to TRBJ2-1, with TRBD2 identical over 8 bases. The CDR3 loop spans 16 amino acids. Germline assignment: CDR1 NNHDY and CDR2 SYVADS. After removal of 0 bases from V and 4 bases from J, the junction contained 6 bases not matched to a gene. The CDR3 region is CASSDASPGGYAEQFF. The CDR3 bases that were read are TGTGCCAGCAGTGATGCATCTCCTGGGGGGTATGCT.

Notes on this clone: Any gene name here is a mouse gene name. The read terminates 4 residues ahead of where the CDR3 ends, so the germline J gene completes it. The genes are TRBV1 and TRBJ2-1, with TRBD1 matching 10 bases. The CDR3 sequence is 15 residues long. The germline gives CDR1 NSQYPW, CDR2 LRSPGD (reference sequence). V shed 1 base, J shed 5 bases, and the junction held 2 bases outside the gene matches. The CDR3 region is CTCSAVGQGDAEQFF. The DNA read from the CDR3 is TGCACCTGCAGTGCAGTAGGACAGGGGGATGCT. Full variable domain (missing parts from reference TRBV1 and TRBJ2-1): VTLLEQNPRWRLVPRGQAVNLRCILKNSQYPWMSWYQQDLQKQLQWLFTLRSPGDKEVKSLPGADYLATRVTDTELRLQVANMSQGRTLYCTCSAVGQGDAEQFFGPGTRLTVL.

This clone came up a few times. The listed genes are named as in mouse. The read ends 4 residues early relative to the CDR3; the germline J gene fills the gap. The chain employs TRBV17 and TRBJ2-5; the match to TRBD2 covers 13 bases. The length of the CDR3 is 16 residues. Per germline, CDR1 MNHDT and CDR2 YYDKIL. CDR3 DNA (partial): TGTGCTAGCAGTAGGGACTGGGGGGGCGCTGGAGAC. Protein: CASSRDWGGAGD. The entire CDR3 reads CASSRDWGGAGDTQYF.

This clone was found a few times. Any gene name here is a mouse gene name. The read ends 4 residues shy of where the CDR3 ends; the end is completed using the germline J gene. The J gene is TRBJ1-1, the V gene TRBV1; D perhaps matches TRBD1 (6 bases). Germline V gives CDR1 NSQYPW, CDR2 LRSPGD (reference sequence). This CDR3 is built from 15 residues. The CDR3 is CTCSADWGGAREVFF. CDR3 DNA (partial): TGCACCTGCAGTGCAGACTGGGGGGGCGCGAGA.

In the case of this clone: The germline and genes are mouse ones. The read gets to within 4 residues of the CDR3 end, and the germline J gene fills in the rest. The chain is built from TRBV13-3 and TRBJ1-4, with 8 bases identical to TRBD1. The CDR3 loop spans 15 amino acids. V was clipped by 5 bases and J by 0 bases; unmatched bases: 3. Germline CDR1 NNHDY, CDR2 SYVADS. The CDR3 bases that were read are TGTGCCAGCAGGGACAGGGACGTTTCCAACGAA. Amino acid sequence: CASRDRDVSNE. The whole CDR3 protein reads CASRDRDVSNERLFF.

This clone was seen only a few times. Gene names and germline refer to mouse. The sequenced part of the CDR3 DNA is TGTGCCAGCAGTATAACGTCTAGGGGGCGCGATGCT. The encoded protein is CASSITSRGRDA. The CDR3 reads in full as CASSITSRGRDAEQFF. The J gene is TRBJ2-1, the V gene TRBV19, with a possible D match to TRBD1 (7 bases). The read finishes 4 residues shy of the CDR3 end, and the germline J gene is used to complete it. This CDR3 spans 16 amino acids. CDR1 is FNHDT and CDR2 is SITEND in the germline V gene (reference sequence). V shed 1 base and J shed 5 bases, with 16 bases lying between them.

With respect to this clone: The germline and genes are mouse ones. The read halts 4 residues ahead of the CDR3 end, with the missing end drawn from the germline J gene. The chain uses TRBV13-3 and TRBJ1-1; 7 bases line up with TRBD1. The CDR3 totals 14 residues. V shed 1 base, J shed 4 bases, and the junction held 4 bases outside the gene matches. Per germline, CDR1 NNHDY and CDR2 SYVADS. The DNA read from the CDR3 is TGTGCCAGCAGTGATAGACAGGGTGGCACA. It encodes CASSDRQGGT. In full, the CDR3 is CASSDRQGGTEVFF.

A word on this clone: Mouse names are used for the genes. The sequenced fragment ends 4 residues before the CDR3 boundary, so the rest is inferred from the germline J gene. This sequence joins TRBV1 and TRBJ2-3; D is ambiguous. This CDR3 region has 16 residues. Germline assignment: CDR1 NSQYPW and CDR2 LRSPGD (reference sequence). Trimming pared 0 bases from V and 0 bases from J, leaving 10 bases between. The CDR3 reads CTCSADTRSSAETLYF. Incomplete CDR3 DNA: TGCACCTGCAGTGCAGATACCAGGTCTAGTGCAGAA.

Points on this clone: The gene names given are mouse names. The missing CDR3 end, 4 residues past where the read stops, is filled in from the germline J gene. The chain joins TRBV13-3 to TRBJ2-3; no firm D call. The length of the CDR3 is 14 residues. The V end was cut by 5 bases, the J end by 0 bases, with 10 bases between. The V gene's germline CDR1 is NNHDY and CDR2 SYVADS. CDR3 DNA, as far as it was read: TGTGCCAGCAGCCGACTAGCTAGTGCAGAA. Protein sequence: CASSRLASAE. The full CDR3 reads CASSRLASAETLYF.

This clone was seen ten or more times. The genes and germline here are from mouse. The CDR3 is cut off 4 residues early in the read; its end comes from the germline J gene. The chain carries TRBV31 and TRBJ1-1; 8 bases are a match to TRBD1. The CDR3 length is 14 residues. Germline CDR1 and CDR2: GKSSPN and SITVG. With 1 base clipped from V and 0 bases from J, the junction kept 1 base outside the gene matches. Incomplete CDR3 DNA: TGTGCCTGGAGTCCGGGACAGGCAAACACA. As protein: CAWSPGQANT. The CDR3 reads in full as CAWSPGQANTEVFF. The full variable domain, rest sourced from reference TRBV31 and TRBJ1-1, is AQTIHQWPVAEIKAVGSPLSLGCTIKGKSSPNLYWYWQATGGTLQQLFYSITVGQVESVVQLNLSASRPKDDQFILSTEKLLLSHSGFYLCAWSPGQANTEVFFGKGTRLTVV.

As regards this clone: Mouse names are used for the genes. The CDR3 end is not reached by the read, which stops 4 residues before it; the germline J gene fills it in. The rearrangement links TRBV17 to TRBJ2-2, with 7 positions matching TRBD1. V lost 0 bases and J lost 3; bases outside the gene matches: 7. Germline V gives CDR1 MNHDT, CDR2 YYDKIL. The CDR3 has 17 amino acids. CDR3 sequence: CASSRDFTGVHTGQLYF. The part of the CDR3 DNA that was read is TGTGCTAGCAGTAGAGATTTCACAGGGGTTCACACCGGG. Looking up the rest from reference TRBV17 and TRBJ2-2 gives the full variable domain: DTTVKQNPRYKLARVGKPVNLICSQTMNHDTMYWYQKKPNQAPKLLLFYYDKILNREADTFEKFQSSRPNNSFCSLYIGSAGLEYSAMYLCASSRDFTGVHTGQLYFGEGSKLTVL.